This note documents a single TCR beta chain sequence. The antigen remains undetermined. The data originate from a study of cytomegalovirus exposure and HLA in healthy donors. Across the study: An earlier analysis found under 130 million unique TCR beta sequences from 150 million to 200 million T cells. Regarding the study as a whole: TRBV6-2, TRBV6-3 and some other V segments were excluded as indistinguishable. In a later analysis, specific HLA alleles were associated with some 16,000 TCR beta sequences at a 0.05 false discovery rate. For TCR beta chains, V- and J-gene trimming was later linked to a missense DCLRE1C variant.

CDR1 and CDR2 (germline): SGHNT, YYREEE (reference sequence). The CDR3 has 13 amino acids. V lost 5 bases, J lost 2 bases, and 10 bases lay in between. It was with 60 Vbeta and 13 Jbeta primers that the PCR ran. The assay was immunoSEQ multiplex PCR, and TCRdb's table has in-frame clones only and misses some. The data hold under 90,000 clones, with around 80% observed a single time. This sequence originates from a man over 45 in good health and CMV-seropositive. V gene TRBV5-4 combines with J gene TRBJ1-2; TRBD1 is a possible D gene (5 bases). Sequencing was performed on PBMCs. In nucleotides, the CDR3 is TGTGCCAGCAGGCCACAGGTGAACTATGGCTACACCTTC. Its translation is CASRPQVNYGYTF. Supplemented by reference TRBV5-4 and TRBJ1-2, the full variable domain reads ETGVTQSPTHLIKTRGQQVTLRCSSQSGHNTVSWYQQALGQGPQFIFQYYREEENGRGNFPPRFSGLQFPNYSSELNVNALELDDSALYLCASRPQVNYGYTFGSGTRLTVV.